Listed here is a single T cell receptor (beta chain). The data stem from a study of blood T cell repertoires in COVID-19. Overall study: Both acute and convalescent COVID-19 samples were obtained from the United States, Italy and Spain.

Only in-frame clones appear in the TCRdb table, and some are missing; sequencing was by immunoSEQ multiplex PCR. The sample records tens of thousands of clones, around 91% being singletons. Seattle patients were enrolled while actively infected and followed longitudinally. There are 15 residues in the CDR3. The V end lost 9 bases, the J end lost 8 bases, and 23 bases lay between the germline ends. The germline CDR1 and CDR2 sequences are LNHDA and SQIVND (reference sequence). The source of this sequence is a man in his fifties with COVID-19, enrolled during active disease. The specimen sequenced was peripheral blood. V gene TRBV19 combines with J gene TRBJ2-4, with TRBD1 as a possible D gene (6 bases). The CDR3 region is CASSPTDSPLDIQYF. CDR3 coding DNA: TGTGCCAGCTCCCCCACGGACAGTCCTCTCGACATTCAGTACTTC.